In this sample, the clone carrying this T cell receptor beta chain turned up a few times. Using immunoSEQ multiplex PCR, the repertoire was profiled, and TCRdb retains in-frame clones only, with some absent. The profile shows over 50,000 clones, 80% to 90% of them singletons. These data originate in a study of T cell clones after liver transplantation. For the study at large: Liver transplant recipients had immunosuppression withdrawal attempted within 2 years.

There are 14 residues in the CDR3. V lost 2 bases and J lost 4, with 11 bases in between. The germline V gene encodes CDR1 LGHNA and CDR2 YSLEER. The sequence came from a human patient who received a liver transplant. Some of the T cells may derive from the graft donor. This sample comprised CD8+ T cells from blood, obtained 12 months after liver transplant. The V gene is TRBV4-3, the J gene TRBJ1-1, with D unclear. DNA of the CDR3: TGCGCCAGCAGCCAAAACTCCCGGGGCACTGAAGCTTTCTTT. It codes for CASSQNSRGTEAFF.